The 26 T cell receptor beta chains given below trace back to one sample, sequenced in a study of human T cells and chemical hapten exposure (dated by TCRdb to about 2021). Interpreted using the paper, the time point label stands for: patch test 3, about 24 weeks after DPC sensitization. This specimen's treatment or condition label, interpreted: therapeutic diphenylcyclopropenone sensitization with weekly scalp DPC. The library came from RACE. The instrument was a NextSeq 500. TCRdb redid the processing of the public reads, applying fastp at Q25 and MiXCR, and retained in-frame beta chains. Rows are unified per CDR3 protein, each entry keeping the most common DNA and genes. The sample yields 85,000 to 100,000 distinct CDR3 sequences; roughly 27% were counted once. The top ten hold over 9% of the sample. Source: whole blood, taken in connection with sensitization to the hapten diphenylcyclopropenone (DPC). The receptors originated from a man aged 40-55 years with alopecia areata. Some clones in this sample may be carry-over from other donors' samples.

This clonotype was detected only a few times. The chain has TRBV20-1 and TRBJ2-3; unclear D gene. The CDR3 is 12 residues long. V gave up 4 bases and J gave up 4 bases, with 9 bases separating them. Germline V CDR1 and CDR2: DFQATT, SNEGSKA (reference sequence). CDR3 loop: CSAKDPPDTQYF. CDR3 nucleotide sequence: TGCAGTGCTAAAGATCCCCCAGATACGCAGTATTTT.

This clonotype came up a few times. This sequence joins TRBV5-1 and TRBJ2-2; tentative D call: TRBD2 (6 bases). Trimming cost V 3 bases and J 1 base, with 10 bases left between them. The CDR3 is made up of 15 amino acids. Germline loops: CDR1 SGHRS, CDR2 YFSETQ. The CDR3 DNA is TGCGCCAGCAGCTCCGGGACTCTGAACACCGGGGAGCTGTTTTTT. Translated, it gives CASSSGTLNTGELFF.

The V gene is TRBV27, the J gene TRBJ1-5; D remains ambiguous. Trimming took off 8 bases at V and 9 bases at J, with 26 bases between the two ends. The CDR3 covers 16 residues. CDR1 is MNHEY, CDR2 SMNVEV, per germline (reference sequence). CDR3 nucleotide sequence: TGTGCCAGCCGAACCGAAGACGGATTTCGTGATCCGCCCCAGCATTTT. Amino acid sequence: CASRTEDGFRDPPQHF.

In its sample, this clonotype was seen many times. CDR3 DNA: TGTGCCAGCAGTCCCTCGGGACTAGCGGGAACATCCTACGAGCAGTACTTC. Translating it yields CASSPSGLAGTSYEQYF. The chain joins TRBV27 to TRBJ2-7, with 13 bases aligning to TRBD2. Germline CDR1 reads MNHEY; CDR2 reads SMNVEV (reference sequence). Germline trimming cut 5 bases from V and 1 base from J; bases unmatched to any gene: 8. The length of the CDR3 is 17 residues.

This rearrangement joins TRBV6-4 to TRBJ2-7, with 10 bases aligning to TRBD1. Germline V gene data show CDR1 as MRHNA and CDR2 as SNTAGT. The V gene end was trimmed by 9 bases and the J gene end by 1 base; junction bases not matched to a gene: 12. The CDR3 length is 16 residues. DNA for the CDR3: TGTGCCAGTACGACAGGGGGCTTAAACCAATCCTACGAGCAGTACTTC. Translation: CASTTGGLNQSYEQYF.

The chain is built from TRBV5-4 and TRBJ2-3, with D possibly TRBD2 on 5 matching bases. The CDR3 contains 16 residues. The V gene lost 0 bases and the J gene lost 2 bases, with 13 bases spanning the gap. CDR1 SGHNT and CDR2 YYREEE come from the germline V gene (reference sequence). CDR3 sequence reads: CASSLAGGTPTDTQYF. In DNA form, the CDR3 reads TGTGCCAGCAGCTTGGCCGGAGGTACCCCCACAGATACGCAGTATTTT. Full variable domain (remainder filled in from reference TRBV5-4 and TRBJ2-3): ETGVTQSPTHLIKTRGQQVTLRCSSQSGHNTVSWYQQALGQGPQFIFQYYREEENGRGNFPPRFSGLQFPNYSSELNVNALELDDSALYLCASSLAGGTPTDTQYFGPGTRLTVL.

This clonotype appeared once. The chain uses TRBV4-1 and TRBJ1-5; D may be TRBD1 (5 bases). The CDR3 totals 15 residues. V was cut by 1 base and J by 3 bases, with 10 bases left in between. The V gene's germline CDR1 is MGHRA and CDR2 YSYEKL. CDR3: CASSQAGNYNQPQHF. The CDR3 nucleotides read TGCGCCAGCAGCCAAGCAGGGAATTACAATCAGCCCCAGCATTTT.

This clonotype appeared a few times. The chain recombines TRBV6-1 with TRBJ2-3; D is uncertain. CDR1 MNHNS and CDR2 SASEGT come from the germline V gene. The germline V and J ends were trimmed by 2 bases and 15 bases, with 21 bases remaining between them. The CDR3 runs 14 residues. The CDR3 loop is CASSETLDGPNVYF. CDR3 sequence (DNA): TGTGCCAGCAGTGAAACTTTGGACGGCCCGAATGTATATTTT.

The chain links TRBV12-3 or TRBV12-4 to TRBJ2-4; maybe TRBD1 (6 bases). This CDR3 has 15 residues. With 1 base removed from V and 4 bases from J, the gap between germline ends came to 11 bases. CDR3 DNA sequence: TGTGCCAGCAGTTTAGATCAGGGGAGAAAAAACATTCAGTACTTC. As protein: CASSLDQGRKNIQYF.

The gene calls are TRBV5-4 and TRBJ1-1; D remains unclear. Germline V gene data show CDR1 as SGHNT and CDR2 as YYREEE (reference sequence). The CDR3 has 12 residues. The germline V and J ends were trimmed by 0 bases and 8 bases, with 8 bases remaining between them. The CDR3 DNA reads as TGTGCCAGCAGCTTGGCTGGCGGGGAAGCTTTCTTT. This sequence encodes CASSLAGGEAFF.

There are a few counts of this clonotype. The chain has TRBV13 and TRBJ2-7, with a tentative D call TRBD2 (6 bases). The germline CDR1 and CDR2 sequences are PRHDT and FYEKMQ (reference sequence). CDR3 length: 15 residues. V dropped 3 bases and J dropped 6 bases, with 18 bases sitting between them. In DNA, the CDR3 is TGTGCCAGCAGCTTTAAGGCTAGCGCGAGGGGCGAGCAGTACTTC. Translated: CASSFKASARGEQYF.

The chain combines TRBV20-1 with TRBJ2-7; 12 bases match TRBD1. The V gene end was trimmed by 6 bases and the J gene end by 7 bases; junction bases not matched to a gene: 7. CDR3 length: 13 amino acids. The germline V gene has CDR1 DFQATT and CDR2 SNEGSKA (reference sequence). DNA for the CDR3: TGCAGTGCGGTGGGACAGGGGGCGAGGGAGCAGTACTTC. It encodes CSAVGQGAREQYF.

The V and J genes are TRBV27 and TRBJ2-1; 10 nucleotides agree with TRBD2. There are 15 residues in the CDR3. CDR1 is MNHEY and CDR2 is SMNVEV in the germline V gene (reference sequence). Trimming took 6 bases from V and 4 from J; bases not matched to a gene: 6. The CDR3 bases are TGTGCCAGCAGCCAAGCGGGAGGGCCTTACAATGAGCAGTTCTTC. It encodes CASSQAGGPYNEQFF.

This chain connects TRBV7-8 to TRBJ2-1; 11 bases match TRBD2. CDR1 is SGHVS and CDR2 is FQNEAQ in the germline V gene. Germline trimming cut 1 base from V and 13 bases from J; bases unmatched to any gene: 12. CDR3 length: 16 amino acids. The CDR3 is CASSLGRLAGGPGQFF. DNA for the CDR3: TGTGCCAGCAGCTTAGGTCGGCTAGCGGGAGGTCCGGGACAGTTCTTC. Together with reference TRBV7-8 and TRBJ2-1, the CDR3 gives the full variable domain: GAGVSQSPRYKVAKRGQDVALRCDPISGHVSLFWYQQALGQGPEFLTYFQNEAQLDKSGLPSDRFFAERPEGSVSTLKIQRTQQEDSAVYLCASSLGRLAGGPGQFFGPGTRLTVL.

This clonotype came up a few times. V gene TRBV7-2 combines with J gene TRBJ2-3; 8 bases match TRBD2. The length of the CDR3 is 17 residues. CDR1 and CDR2 from the germline V gene are SGHTA and FQGNSA. With V trimmed by 0 bases and J by 4 bases, 9 bases remained unmatched. CDR3 amino acids: CASSLAVAGRGPDTQYF. The CDR3 nucleotides read TGTGCCAGCAGCTTAGCTGTAGCGGGGAGGGGCCCAGATACGCAGTATTTT. Full variable domain (outside the CDR3, taken from reference TRBV7-2 and TRBJ2-3): GAGVSQSPSNKVTEKGKDVELRCDPISGHTALYWYRQSLGQGLEFLIYFQGNSAPDKSGLPSDRFSAERTGGSVSTLTIQRTQQEDSAVYLCASSLAVAGRGPDTQYFGPGTRLTVL.

V and J are TRBV3-1 and TRBJ2-1; the D gene is possibly TRBD1 (6 bases). The ends were cut back, 0 bases at V and 9 bases at J, with 12 bases in the middle. The CDR3 covers 14 residues. The germline V gene encodes CDR1 LGHDT and CDR2 YNNKEL (reference sequence). CDR3 sequence: CASSQDTGHVEQFF. CDR3 sequence (DNA): TGTGCCAGCAGCCAAGATACAGGGCATGTTGAGCAGTTCTTC.

The chain employs TRBV7-9 and TRBJ2-2; D is perhaps TRBD2 (5 bases). This CDR3 spans 18 amino acids. V gave up 2 bases and J gave up 1 base, with 17 bases separating them. CDR1 SEHNR and CDR2 FQNEAQ come from the germline V gene (reference sequence). The CDR3 here is CASSLTVFREGNTGELFF. The CDR3 nucleotides read TGTGCCAGCAGCTTAACAGTATTCCGGGAAGGGAACACCGGGGAGCTGTTTTTT.

This clonotype has only one observation. V is TRBV20-1 and J is TRBJ1-1, with D possibly being TRBD1 (6 bases). CDR1 DFQATT and CDR2 SNEGSKA come from the germline V gene (reference sequence). The CDR3 is made up of 14 amino acids. V dropped 0 bases and J dropped 8 bases, with 16 bases sitting between them. The CDR3: CSARDSLRTAEAFF. The CDR3 DNA reads as TGCAGTGCTAGAGACTCGCTCCGGACAGCCGAAGCTTTCTTT.

The chain carries TRBV6-1 and TRBJ1-1, with D possibly TRBD1 on 6 matching bases. V was pared by 6 bases and J by 1 base, with 12 bases between. Germline V gene data show CDR1 as MNHNS and CDR2 as SASEGT. The length of the CDR3 is 14 residues. DNA of the CDR3: TGTGCCAGCAGAACCATACAGGGGAACACTGAAGCTTTCTTT. Residues: CASRTIQGNTEAFF.

This clonotype was seen more than once but under ten times. V usage is TRBV6-2 or TRBV6-3 and J usage is TRBJ2-2, with D tentatively TRBD1 (6 bases). With 8 bases removed from V and 7 bases from J, the gap between germline ends came to 17 bases. The CDR3 runs to 14 residues. The V gene's germline CDR1 is MNHEY and CDR2 SVGEGT. CDR3 protein: CASQVQGLYGELFF. Written as DNA, the CDR3 is TGTGCCAGCCAGGTACAGGGCCTGTACGGGGAGCTGTTTTTT.

The CDR3 loop reads CASSYRGEAFF. In DNA, the CDR3 is TGTGCCAGCAGTTACCGGGGGGAAGCTTTCTTT. The chain has TRBV6-5 and TRBJ1-1; a possible D gene is TRBD1 (5 bases). Germline CDR1 is MNHEY and CDR2 is SVGAGI. Trimming pared 2 bases from V and 8 bases from J, leaving 6 bases between. The CDR3 is made up of 11 amino acids.

The chain couples TRBV28 to TRBJ2-2; TRBD2 is a possible D gene (5 bases). The CDR3 covers 16 residues. Germline loops: CDR1 MDHEN, CDR2 SYDVKM. V was shortened by 6 bases and J by 0 bases, with 14 bases between the two germline ends. The CDR3 DNA is TGTGCCAGCAGCCCGGGTTTGAGGGCGAACACCGGGGAGCTGTTTTTT. Its translation is CASSPGLRANTGELFF.

The V and J genes are TRBV6-6 and TRBJ1-6, with TRBD1 as a possible D gene (5 bases). This CDR3 is 17 amino acids long. Trimming left V 7 bases short and J 0 bases short, with 16 bases between. CDR1 MNHNY and CDR2 SVGAGI come from the germline V gene (reference sequence). In nucleotides, the CDR3 is TGTGCCAGCAACCCCGGGACTTCGAGCTCCTATAATTCACCCCTCCACTTT. Translating it yields CASNPGTSSSYNSPLHF.

This clonotype was detected only a few times. The rearrangement uses TRBV6-6 and TRBJ1-3; 8 positions agree with TRBD1. The CDR3 has 15 amino acids. V trimming: 6 bases; J trimming: 2 bases; junction bases outside the gene matches: 6. Germline V gives CDR1 MNHNY, CDR2 SVGAGI (reference sequence). The CDR3 nucleotides are TGTGCCAGCAGCCTCTCACAGGGGGCTGGAAACACCATATATTTT. Its translation is CASSLSQGAGNTIYF.

This sequence joins TRBV14 and TRBJ1-6; D perhaps matches TRBD1 (5 bases). Germline loops: CDR1 SGHDN, CDR2 FVKESK. Trimming stripped 4 bases from V and 0 bases from J, with 10 bases between. This CDR3 has 16 residues. In nucleotides, the CDR3 is TGTGCCAGCAGCCGGGGAGGGGCCTCCTATAATTCACCCCTCCACTTT. Its translation: CASSRGGASYNSPLHF.

The rearrangement links TRBV18 to TRBJ1-5, with 8 bases lining up with TRBD1. Trimming cost V 4 bases and J 7 bases; bases outside gene matches: 9. The CDR3 has 15 residues. Germline V gives CDR1 KGHSH, CDR2 LQKENI. The DNA of the CDR3 is TGTGCCAGCTCACTTGGACAGGGTCTAGGGCAGCCCCAGCATTTT. It is translated as CASSLGQGLGQPQHF.